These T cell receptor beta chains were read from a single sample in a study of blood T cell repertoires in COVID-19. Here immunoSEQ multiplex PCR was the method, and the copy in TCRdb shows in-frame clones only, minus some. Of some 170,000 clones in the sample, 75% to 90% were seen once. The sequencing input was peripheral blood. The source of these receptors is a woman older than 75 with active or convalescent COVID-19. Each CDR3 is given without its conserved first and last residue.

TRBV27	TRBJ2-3	ASSLSSPSTDTQY
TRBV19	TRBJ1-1	ASHHRGLMNTEAF
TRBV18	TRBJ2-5	ASSPPRRGQETQY
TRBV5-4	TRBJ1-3	ASSEDSSGNTIY
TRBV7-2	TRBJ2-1	ASSLELTNEQF
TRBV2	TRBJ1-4	ASSEGPLRNEKLF
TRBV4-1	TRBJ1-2	ASSPKTGDNYGYT
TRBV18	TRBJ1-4	ASSPGTGGLGEKLF
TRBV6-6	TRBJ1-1	ASSPGGFPEAF
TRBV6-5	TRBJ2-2	ASTLGGARTGELF
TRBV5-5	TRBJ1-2	ASSAGINYGYT
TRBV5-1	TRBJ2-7	ASSFSGGTYEQY
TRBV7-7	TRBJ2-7	ASSPDRGHEQY
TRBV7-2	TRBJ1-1	ASSNTGNTEAF
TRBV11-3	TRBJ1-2	ASSRAGYYGYT
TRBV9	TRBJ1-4	ASSRQGTNEKLF
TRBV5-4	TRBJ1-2	ASSPDTLYGYT
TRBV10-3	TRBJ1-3	ATGGTAGNTIY
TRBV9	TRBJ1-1	ASSRGQGDTEAF
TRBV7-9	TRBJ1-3	ASSAGAGNTIY
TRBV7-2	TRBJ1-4	ASSYQGGANEKLF
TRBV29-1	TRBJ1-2	SVEDRGKSYGYT
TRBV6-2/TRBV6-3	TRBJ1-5	ASSYDSLNQPQH
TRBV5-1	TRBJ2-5	ASSLALGGETQY
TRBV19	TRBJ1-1	ASSVNPRYSGVPVSEAF